The 20 T cell receptor beta chains in this list originate from one sample, sequenced in a study of blood T cell repertoires in COVID-19 (TCRdb year 2020). Receptors were amplified or captured by the immunoSEQ multiplex PCR assay. TCRdb stores this immuneACCESS table with in-frame sequences only. Part of the clones is absent; in the studies checked, under half of the shortfall reflects unresolved V genes, and no reason is known for the rest. This sample lists about 150,000 clones; 87% were detected once. The top ten constitute 8% to 9% of the sample. Sequenced sample: peripheral blood. These receptors were obtained from a woman between 45 and 60 years old with active or convalescent COVID-19.

The CDR3 protein is CAWSETGDTDTQYF. The CDR3 DNA follows: TGTGCCTGGAGTGAGACAGGGGACACAGATACGCAGTATTTT. This chain connects TRBV30 to TRBJ2-3; 8 bases agree with TRBD1. CDR3 length equals 14 residues. Germline V gene lookup returns CDR1 GTSNPN and CDR2 SVGIG (reference sequence). V was clipped by 1 base and J by 2 bases; unmatched bases: 2.

This CDR3 is CASSLRQGVSMGNTIYF. Here the CDR3 DNA reads TGTGCCAGCAGCCTTAGACAGGGGGTGTCAATGGGAAACACCATATATTTT. The V and J genes are TRBV3-1 (or the pseudogene TRBV3-2) and TRBJ1-3, with 9 bases aligning to TRBD1. This CDR3 comprises 17 residues. V shed 4 bases and J 4 bases; nucleotides not matched to a gene: 11. Germline V gene lookup returns CDR1 LGHDT and CDR2 YNNKEL (reference sequence).

The gene calls are TRBV30 and TRBJ1-3, with D perhaps TRBD1 (5 bases). Between the trimmed V and J ends, which lost 3 bases and 1 base, there was a span of 10 bases. Germline V lookup: CDR1 GTSNPN, CDR2 SVGIG (reference sequence). The CDR3 spans 14 residues. This CDR3 is CAWRKGRSGNTIYF. The CDR3 DNA is TGTGCCTGGAGAAAGGGGAGGTCTGGAAACACCATATATTTT.

Here the CDR3 DNA reads TGTGCCAGCAGTTTATTTCCGACTAGCGGGGATACCTACGAGCAGTACTTC. It translates to CASSLFPTSGDTYEQYF. The chain has TRBV28 and TRBJ2-7; 11 bases are shared with TRBD2. CDR1 and CDR2 from the germline V gene are MDHEN and SYDVKM. V was pared by 1 base and J by 2 bases, with 7 bases of the junction left unmatched. The CDR3 consists of 17 residues.

V usage is TRBV24-1 and J usage is TRBJ2-1; 8 bases align to TRBD1. This CDR3 has 16 amino acids. The V gene end was trimmed by 4 bases and the J gene end by 2 bases; junction bases not matched to a gene: 6. Germline CDR1 is KGHDR and CDR2 is SFDVKD. CDR3 in DNA: TGTGCCACCAGTGAGGCAGACAGGGGCACCTACAATGAGCAGTTCTTC. Protein: CATSEADRGTYNEQFF.

The gene calls are TRBV10-3 and TRBJ1-4; TRBD1 aligns across 7 bases. Germline values: CDR1 ENHRY, CDR2 SYGVKD. Unmatched junction bases numbered 5, after V lost 5 bases and J lost 5 bases. The CDR3 runs to 14 residues. As DNA, the CDR3 is TGTGCCATCAGTTCGACAGGGCTAAATGAAAAACTGTTTTTT. Its translation: CAISSTGLNEKLFF.

V usage is TRBV27 and J usage is TRBJ2-1; TRBD2 matches 10 bases. V was pared by 5 bases and J by 4 bases, with 8 bases of the junction left unmatched. The CDR3 is 16 residues long. Per germline, CDR1 MNHEY and CDR2 SMNVEV (reference sequence). This CDR3 is CASSPHRTSGYNEQFF. The CDR3, as DNA: TGTGCCAGCAGTCCTCACCGGACTAGCGGTTACAATGAGCAGTTCTTC.

The chain is built from TRBV15 and TRBJ1-4, with unresolved D. Germline loops: CDR1 LNHNV, CDR2 YYDKDF (reference sequence). The CDR3 runs 13 residues. Trimming cost V 3 bases and J 4 bases, with 6 bases left between them. CDR3 nucleotides: TGTGCCACCAGCAGCAGACTTAATGAAAAACTGTTTTTT. It specifies CATSSRLNEKLFF.

The genes are TRBV19 and TRBJ1-6, with TRBD1 matching 7 bases. J gave up 7 bases and V 7 bases, and 7 bases lay outside the gene matches. The CDR3 runs 14 residues. Germline assignment: CDR1 LNHDA and CDR2 SQIVND (reference sequence). DNA of the CDR3: TGTGCCAGTACCCGAGGGACAGCAAATTCACCCCTCCACTTT. Its translation: CASTRGTANSPLHF.

This clone was observed a handful of times. The chain has TRBV7-2 and TRBJ2-2, with a tentative D call TRBD1 (5 bases). The CDR3 consists of 15 residues. V was pared by 3 bases and J by 2 bases, with 10 bases between. The germline gives CDR1 SGHTA, CDR2 FQGNSA. CDR3 DNA: TGTGCCAGCAGCTTGGGCGACAGAAACACCGGGGAGCTGTTTTTT. Amino acid sequence: CASSLGDRNTGELFF.

The rearrangement joins TRBV4-3 to TRBJ2-7, with TRBD1 matching over 7 bases. Germline CDR1 is LGHNA and CDR2 is YSLEER. CDR3 size: 15 residues. Trimming cost V 3 bases and J 3 bases; bases outside gene matches: 8. CDR3 loop: CASSQYDGTVYEQYF. Here the CDR3 DNA reads TGCGCCAGCAGCCAGTACGACGGGACAGTCTACGAGCAGTACTTC.

The V and J genes are TRBV6-1 and TRBJ1-2, with D possibly being TRBD1 (5 bases). The V and J ends lost 1 base and 4 bases respectively, with 13 bases between them. CDR1 and CDR2 from the germline V gene are MNHNS and SASEGT. This CDR3 contains 15 residues. The DNA for the CDR3 is TGTGCCAGCAGTGAAGAGGCGTGGGGCGGCTATGGCTACACCTTC. The encoded protein is CASSEEAWGGYGYTF.

This chain joins TRBV18 and TRBJ2-5; no reliable D call. The germline gives CDR1 KGHSH, CDR2 LQKENI. This CDR3 is 14 amino acids long. Trimming cost V 2 bases and J 3 bases, with 10 bases left between them. As DNA, the CDR3 is TGTGCCAGCTCACCAGCTCTAGAGGAAGAGACCCAGTACTTC. Amino acid sequence: CASSPALEEETQYF. Supplemented by reference TRBV18 and TRBJ2-5, the full variable domain reads NAGVMQNPRHLVRRRGQEARLRCSPMKGHSHVYWYRQLPEEGLKFMVYLQKENIIDESGMPKERFSAEFPKEGPSILRIQQVVRGDSAAYFCASSPALEEETQYFGPGTRLLVL.

The gene calls are TRBV10-1 and TRBJ1-1; the D gene is possibly TRBD1 (5 bases). Per the germline V gene, CDR1 is WNHNN and CDR2 is SYGVQD (reference sequence). The CDR3 consists of 18 residues. Trimming cost V 3 bases and J 2 bases, with 22 bases left between them. CDR3 region: CASSETSTASGENTEAFF. The CDR3 DNA sequence: TGCGCCAGCAGTGAAACGTCTACAGCTTCGGGGGAAAACACTGAAGCTTTCTTT.

This clone has a handful of counts. This chain connects TRBV30 to TRBJ2-2; 7 nucleotides agree with TRBD1. Germline lookup yields CDR1 GTSNPN and CDR2 SVGIG (reference sequence). This CDR3 region has 13 residues. Unmatched junction bases numbered 2, after V lost 3 bases and J lost 4 bases. The DNA of the CDR3 is TGTGCCTGGAGGGGACAGAGCACCGGGGAGCTGTTTTTT. It translates to CAWRGQSTGELFF.

This clone was found a few times. The rearrangement joins TRBV5-1 to TRBJ2-3; no reliable D call. The V end lost 1 base, the J end lost 2 bases, and 17 bases lay between the germline ends. Germline loops: CDR1 SGHRS, CDR2 YFSETQ. The CDR3 contains 17 residues. The CDR3 bases are TGCGCCAGCAGCTTGAACTCACCTTTTGCCTCCACAGATACGCAGTATTTT. This encodes CASSLNSPFASTDTQYF.

This clone has just one count. The rearrangement uses TRBV19 and TRBJ2-7, with D unclear. The CDR3 is 13 amino acids. Germline CDR1 is LNHDA and CDR2 is SQIVND (reference sequence). Trimming cost V 5 bases and J 1 base, with 9 bases left between them. The chain's CDR3 is CASSWAASYEQYF. The CDR3 DNA sequence: TGTGCCAGTAGTTGGGCTGCATCCTACGAGCAGTACTTC.

The CDR3 protein is CSVITTGIGTGELFF. The CDR3 coding sequence is TGCAGCGTTATTACTACAGGGATCGGCACCGGGGAGCTGTTTTTT. The V and J genes are TRBV29-1 and TRBJ2-2; TRBD1 is a possible D gene (6 bases). Germline V lookup: CDR1 SQVTM, CDR2 ANQGSEA. This CDR3 region has 15 residues. V was pared by 5 bases and J by 4 bases, with 17 bases between.

V gene TRBV5-1 combines with J gene TRBJ1-1; D is uncertain. The germline CDR1 and CDR2 sequences are SGHRS and YFSETQ. The CDR3 extends over 13 amino acids. Trimming stripped 2 bases from V and 1 base from J, with 6 bases between. CDR3 nucleotide sequence: TGCGCCAGCAGCTTTTTAGCGAACACTGAAGCTTTCTTT. Encoded protein: CASSFLANTEAFF.

About this clone: Because the CDR3's place on the DNA is in doubt, the DNA is left out and the CDR3 is given as listed by TCRdb. The chain has TRBV19 and TRBJ2-1; the DNA was not used to check the table's D call, TRBD1. 17 amino acids form the CDR3, both terminal residues included. The germline V gene encodes CDR1 LNHDA and CDR2 SQIVND (reference sequence). CDR3: CASSRTGMSSSSDEQFF.